This TCR beta chain was identified during a study of T cell responses to AZD1222 COVID-19 vaccine. Clones were read by immunoSEQ multiplex PCR, and TCRdb kept only the in-frame ones, dropping some. This table holds 150,000 to 200,000 clones, about 88% found once. The study, taken as a whole, reports: Repertoire collection took place solely once the T cell response had peaked. Baseline seropositivity characterized only 5 to 7 AZD1222 recipients. Of spike-specific TCRs, nearly half reportedly target regions left unmutated in variants.

Both about-4-week and about-12-week second-dose recipients were combined. Remarks on this clone: Its target is unknown.

The CDR3 is 18 residues long. With 3 bases removed from V and 3 bases from J, the gap between germline ends came to 24 bases. The germline CDR1 and CDR2 sequences are LGHDT and YNNKEL (reference sequence). This TCR was sampled from an adult who received the AZD1222 COVID-19 vaccine. Sequenced material: peripheral blood, taken 28 days after the second AZD1222 dose. The V call is TRBV3-1 (or the pseudogene TRBV3-2), the J call TRBJ2-7; tentatively, D is TRBD1 (7 bases). The CDR3 spells CASSHVGGGRDLLYEQYF. The CDR3 region has the DNA TGTGCCAGCAGCCATGTAGGGGGCGGGCGGGACCTACTCTACGAGCAGTACTTC.